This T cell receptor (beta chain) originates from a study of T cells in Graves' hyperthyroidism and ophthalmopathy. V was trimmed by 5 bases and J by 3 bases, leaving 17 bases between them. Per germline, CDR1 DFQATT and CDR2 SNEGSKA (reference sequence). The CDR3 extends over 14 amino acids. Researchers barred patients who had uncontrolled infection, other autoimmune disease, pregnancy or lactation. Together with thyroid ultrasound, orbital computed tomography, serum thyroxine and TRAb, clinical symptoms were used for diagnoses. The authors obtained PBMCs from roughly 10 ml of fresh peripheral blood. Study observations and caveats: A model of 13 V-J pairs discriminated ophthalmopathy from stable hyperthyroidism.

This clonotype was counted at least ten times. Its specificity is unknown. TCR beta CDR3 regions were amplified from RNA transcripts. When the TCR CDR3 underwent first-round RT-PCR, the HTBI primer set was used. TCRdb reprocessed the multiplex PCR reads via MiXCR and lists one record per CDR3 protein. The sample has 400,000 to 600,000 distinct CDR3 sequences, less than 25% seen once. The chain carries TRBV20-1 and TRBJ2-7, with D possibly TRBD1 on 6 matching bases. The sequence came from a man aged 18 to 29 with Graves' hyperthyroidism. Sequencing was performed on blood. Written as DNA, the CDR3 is TGCAGTGCTCCGACCGGGACGGGACACTACGAGCAGTACTTC. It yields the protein CSAPTGTGHYEQYF.